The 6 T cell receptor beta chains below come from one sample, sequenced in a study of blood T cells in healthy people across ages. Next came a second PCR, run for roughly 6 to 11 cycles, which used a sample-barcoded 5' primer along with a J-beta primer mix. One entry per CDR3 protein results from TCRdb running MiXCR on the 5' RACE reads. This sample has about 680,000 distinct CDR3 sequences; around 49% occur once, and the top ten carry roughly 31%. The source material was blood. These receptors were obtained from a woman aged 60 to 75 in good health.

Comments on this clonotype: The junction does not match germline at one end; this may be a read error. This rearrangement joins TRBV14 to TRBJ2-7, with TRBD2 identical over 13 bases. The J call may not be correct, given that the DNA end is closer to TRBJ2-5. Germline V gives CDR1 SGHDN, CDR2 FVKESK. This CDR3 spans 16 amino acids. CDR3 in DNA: TGTGCCGGCAGCCCGCGCGGACTAGCGGGAGACGAGACCCAGTACTTC. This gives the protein CAGSPRGLAGDETQYF.

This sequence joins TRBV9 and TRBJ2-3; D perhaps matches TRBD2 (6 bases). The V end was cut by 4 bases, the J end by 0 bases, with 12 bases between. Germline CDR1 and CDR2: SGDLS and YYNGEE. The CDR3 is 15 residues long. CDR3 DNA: TGTGCCAGCAGCCCCTCGGGACTGAGCACAGATACGCAGTATTTT. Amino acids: CASSPSGLSTDTQYF.

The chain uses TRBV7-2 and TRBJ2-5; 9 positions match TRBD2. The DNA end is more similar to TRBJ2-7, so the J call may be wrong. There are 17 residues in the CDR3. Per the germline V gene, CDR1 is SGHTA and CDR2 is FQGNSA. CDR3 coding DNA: TGTGCCAGCAGCTTAGTGGCTAGCGGGGAGCTTTCCTACGAGCAGTACTTC. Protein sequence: CASSLVASGELSYEQYF.

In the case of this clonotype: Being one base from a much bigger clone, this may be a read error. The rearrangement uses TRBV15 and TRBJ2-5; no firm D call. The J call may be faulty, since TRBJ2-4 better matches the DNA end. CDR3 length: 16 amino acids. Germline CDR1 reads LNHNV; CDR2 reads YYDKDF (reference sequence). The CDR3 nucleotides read TGTGCCACCAGCCCTTCTGAGCAGGAAACCAAAAACATTCAGTACTTC. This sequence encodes CATSPSEQETKNIQYF.

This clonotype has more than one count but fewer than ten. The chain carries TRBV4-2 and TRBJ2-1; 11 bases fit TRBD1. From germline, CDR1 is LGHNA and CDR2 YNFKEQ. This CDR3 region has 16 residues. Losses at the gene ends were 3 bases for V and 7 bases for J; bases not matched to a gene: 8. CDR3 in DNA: TGTGCCAGCAGCCACGAGGAGGGACAGGGGGTTAATGAGCAGTTCTTC. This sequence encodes CASSHEEGQGVNEQFF.

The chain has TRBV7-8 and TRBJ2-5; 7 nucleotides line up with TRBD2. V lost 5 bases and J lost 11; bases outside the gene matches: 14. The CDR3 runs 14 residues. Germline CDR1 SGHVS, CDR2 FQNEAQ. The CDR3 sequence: CASSPTSQYRGQYF. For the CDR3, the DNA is TGTGCCAGCAGCCCGACTAGCCAATATCGTGGGCAGTACTTC.